This T cell receptor beta chain was identified during a study of T-cell reconstitution after alpha-beta-depleted transplantation in children. The sample holds many counts of this clonotype. What it binds is unknown. The authors prepared the TCRbeta library with unique molecular identifiers. TCRdb re-analysed the PCR reads in MiXCR, keeping a single row per CDR3 protein. Altogether over 200,000 distinct CDR3 sequences are present, about a tenth being singletons, with the ten largest covering under 30%. The study, taken as a whole, reports: Reportedly, roughly two months post-transplant, alpha-beta T cells arose from several hundred expanded graft clones. Diversity and T-cell counts at one year after transplant derived mostly from new T cells. Some patients owed their high day-60 TCRbeta diversity to surviving recipient T cells and thymic progenitors.

The germline V gene encodes CDR1 ENHRY and CDR2 SYGVKD. With 9 bases removed from V and 1 base from J, the gap between germline ends came to 12 bases. The CDR3 contains 13 residues. V and J are TRBV10-3 and TRBJ2-5; D tentatively fits TRBD1 or TRBD2 (5 bases each). The TCR comes from a child younger than two with acute myeloid leukemia, due to receive a stem cell transplant. Sequences were derived from PBMCs, sampled before TCRalphabeta/CD19-depleted stem cell transplant. The CDR3 region is CAIARGTQETQYF. CDR3 sequence (DNA): TGTGCCATTGCGCGAGGGACCCAAGAGACCCAGTACTTC.